Following are 22 T cell receptor beta chains from one sample sequenced in a study of spatial heterogeneity in lung cancer. Overall study results and limits: Tumoral mutation counts were tracked by counts of expanded intratumoral alpha and beta TCRs.

These receptors have no identified antigens. Regarding time point: sample taken at primary tumor resection. TCRdb fed the 5' RACE reads into MiXCR, producing one record per CDR3 protein. This sample carries about 8,800 distinct CDR3 sequences, roughly 4.5% of them seen once, and the ten largest clones take approximately 10%. The material sequenced was lung tumor tissue, taken at surgery. These receptors all stem from a female donor with early-stage non-small cell lung cancer.

Note on this clonotype: A single base separates this from a much larger clone, so it may be a read error. V is TRBV12-3 or TRBV12-4 and J is TRBJ2-6; no clear D. There are 14 residues in the CDR3. The CDR3 reads CASSLTSRANVLTF. Here the CDR3 DNA reads TGTGCCAGCAGTTTGACCTCTAGGGCCAACGTCCTGACTTTC.

The CDR3 protein is CASSLRTGGASGYTF. The CDR3 DNA reads as TGCGCCAGCAGCCTGCGGACAGGGGGCGCGTCGGGCTACACCTTC. The chain employs TRBV5-1 and TRBJ1-2, with 11 bases that match TRBD1. The CDR3 consists of 15 residues. Germline V gene data show CDR1 as SGHRS and CDR2 as YFSETQ. Trimming at V came to 4 bases and at J to 8 bases, leaving 10 bases not matched to a gene.

J is TRBJ1-5 and V is TRBV12-3 or TRBV12-4; D is undetermined. CDR3 length: 12 residues. Trimming left V 3 bases short and J 4 bases short, with 4 bases between. Written as DNA, the CDR3 is TGTGCCAGCAGTTTTAGAAATCAGCCCCAGCATTTT. Translation gives CASSFRNQPQHF.

This clonotype was observed at least ten times. The chain is built from TRBV6-5 and TRBJ2-1; 7 bases line up with TRBD2. Trimming cost V 5 bases and J 1 base; bases outside gene matches: 8. This CDR3 has 16 residues. Per germline, CDR1 MNHEY and CDR2 SVGAGI. The CDR3 DNA reads as TGTGCCAGCAGTCAAGGGCGGGAGTGGTCCTACAATGAGCAGTTCTTC. It yields the protein CASSQGREWSYNEQFF.

This chain links TRBV14 with TRBJ1-2, with D maybe TRBD1 (5 bases). Trimming took 4 bases from V and 5 from J, leaving 11 bases between them. Germline V lookup: CDR1 SGHDN, CDR2 FVKESK. This CDR3 has 13 amino acids. CDR3 DNA: TGTGCCAGCAGCCCCGCCGACAGATATGGCTACACCTTC. Translated, it gives CASSPADRYGYTF.

The V call is TRBV6-2 or TRBV6-3, the J call TRBJ1-1; maybe TRBD1 (6 bases). The germline V and J ends were trimmed by 6 bases and 1 base, with 12 bases remaining between them. Germline V gene data show CDR1 as MNHEY and CDR2 as SVGEGT. The CDR3 is made up of 14 amino acids. CDR3: CASRTGHSNTEAFF. The CDR3 DNA reads TGTGCCAGCAGGACGGGACACTCGAACACTGAAGCTTTCTTT.

This clonotype appeared many times. The chain is built from TRBV20-1 and TRBJ1-1, with D hard to call. Germline V gene data show CDR1 as DFQATT and CDR2 as SNEGSKA (reference sequence). V lost 0 bases and J lost 0, with 8 bases in between. The CDR3 extends over 14 amino acids. Here the CDR3 DNA reads TGCAGTGCTAGAGATTACGGGGTGAACACTGAAGCTTTCTTT. Protein product: CSARDYGVNTEAFF.

The chain carries TRBV20-1 and TRBJ1-1; D unclear. Trimming cost V 1 base and J 1 base, with 10 bases left between them. From germline, CDR1 is DFQATT and CDR2 SNEGSKA (reference sequence). There are 14 residues in the CDR3. The CDR3 reads CSARVRESNTEAFF. In DNA, the CDR3 is TGCAGTGCTAGAGTTAGGGAATCGAACACTGAAGCTTTCTTT.

Only a few counts were recorded for this clonotype. The genes are TRBV28 and TRBJ1-1; D call uncertain. The CDR3 loop spans 14 amino acids. V lost 4 bases and J 5 bases, leaving 14 bases between the germline ends. Germline V CDR1 and CDR2: MDHEN, SYDVKM. This chain's CDR3 is CASSYPEVWTEAFF. In DNA form, the CDR3 reads TGTGCCAGCAGTTACCCGGAGGTTTGGACTGAAGCTTTCTTT.

The table lists this clonotype with many counts. V usage is TRBV28 and J usage is TRBJ1-1; the match to TRBD1 covers 8 bases. This CDR3 is 15 amino acids long. The J segment lost 3 bases and the V segment lost 6 bases, leaving 9 bases of the junction unmatched. Per the germline V gene, CDR1 is MDHEN and CDR2 is SYDVKM. The CDR3: CASRWTGLSDTEAFF. CDR3 DNA: TGTGCCAGCAGATGGACAGGGTTATCGGACACTGAAGCTTTCTTT.

This clonotype was counted at least ten times. The genes are TRBV19 and TRBJ2-6; weak D call: TRBD1 (5 bases). The V and J ends lost 5 bases and 4 bases respectively, with 15 bases between them. CDR1 is LNHDA, CDR2 SQIVND, per germline (reference sequence). The CDR3 consists of 16 residues. Here the CDR3 reads CASSWQGGVGANVLTF. CDR3 DNA: TGTGCCAGTAGTTGGCAGGGTGGGGTAGGGGCCAACGTCCTGACTTTC. Full variable domain (remainder filled in from reference TRBV19 and TRBJ2-6): DGGITQSPKYLFRKEGQNVTLSCEQNLNHDAMYWYRQDPGQGLRLIYYSQIVNDFQKGDIAEGYSVSREKKESFPLTVTSAQKNPTAFYLCASSWQGGVGANVLTFGAGSRLTVL.

V is TRBV19 and J is TRBJ2-2; 8 bases are shared with TRBD2. The J segment lost 5 bases and the V segment lost 4 bases, leaving 9 bases of the junction unmatched. This CDR3 has 16 amino acids. CDR1 LNHDA and CDR2 SQIVND come from the germline V gene (reference sequence). CDR3 in amino acids: CASSKQRGPMTGELFF. The CDR3 DNA sequence: TGTGCCAGTAGTAAGCAGCGGGGGCCCATGACCGGGGAGCTGTTTTTT.

This clonotype is medium-sized in the sample. The V call is TRBV6-5, the J call TRBJ2-3, with TRBD1 matching over 8 bases. J was trimmed by 1 base and V by 2 bases; bases with no gene match: 2. The CDR3 loop spans 15 amino acids. CDR1 and CDR2 from the germline V gene are MNHEY and SVGAGI. In DNA form, the CDR3 reads TGTGCCAGCAGTTACGAGACAGGGGGCACAGATACGCAGTATTTT. It yields the protein CASSYETGGTDTQYF.

This clonotype has at least ten counts. This chain connects TRBV20-1 to TRBJ2-7; D is unresolved. This CDR3 comprises 12 residues. V shed 3 bases and J shed 1 base, with 7 bases lying between them. The germline V gene encodes CDR1 DFQATT and CDR2 SNEGSKA (reference sequence). CDR3 protein: CSASVGSYEQYF. DNA for the CDR3: TGCAGTGCTAGTGTGGGATCCTACGAGCAGTACTTC.

Only a few counts were recorded for this clonotype. The chain employs TRBV9 and TRBJ2-3; the D is unclear. CDR3 length: 15 residues. Deletions cut 4 bases from V and 0 bases from J, with 12 bases between. Germline V gene lookup returns CDR1 SGDLS and CDR2 YYNGEE. The CDR3 DNA reads TGTGCCAGCAGCCCCCACAGAGCTAGCACAGATACGCAGTATTTT. Translation gives CASSPHRASTDTQYF.

This clonotype appeared many times. J is TRBJ1-1 and V is TRBV29-1, with TRBD1 matching over 8 bases. V lost 6 bases, J lost 1 base, and 1 base stayed unmatched. From germline, CDR1 is SQVTM and CDR2 ANQGSEA. The CDR3 contains 12 residues. The CDR3 DNA sequence: TGCAGCGTCGACAGGGGGAACACTGAAGCTTTCTTT. The encoded protein is CSVDRGNTEAFF.

This clonotype was seen at least ten times. This chain's CDR3 is CASSLTGLAGRYEQYF. CDR3 coding DNA: TGTGCCAGCAGCTTAACAGGACTAGCGGGAAGGTACGAGCAGTACTTC. The chain links TRBV7-3 to TRBJ2-7, with 12 bases identical to TRBD2. CDR1 is SGHTA, CDR2 FQGTGA, per germline. The CDR3 extends over 16 amino acids. The junction had 4 bases not matched to a gene; V was cut back by 0 bases and J by 4 bases.

This clonotype is judged medium-sized (0.01 to 0.1%). Written as DNA, the CDR3 is TGTGCCAGTACAGGGGCCCCTAATCAGCCCCAGCATTTT. Its translation is CASTGAPNQPQHF. V usage is TRBV12-3 or TRBV12-4 and J usage is TRBJ1-5; the match to TRBD1 covers 7 bases. The junction had 6 bases not matched to a gene; V was cut back by 9 bases and J by 4 bases. The CDR3 consists of 13 residues.

This clonotype was detected ten times or more. J is TRBJ2-7 and V is TRBV6-2 or TRBV6-3, with unresolved D. CDR3 size: 10 residues. Trimming left V 8 bases short and J 3 bases short, with 5 bases between. Per the germline V gene, CDR1 is MNHEY and CDR2 is SVGEGT. The CDR3 DNA reads as TGTGCCAGCGGGGACTACGAGCAGTACTTC. It translates to CASGDYEQYF.

This clonotype was seen at least ten times. This chain connects TRBV6-6 to TRBJ1-2, with 9 nucleotides matching TRBD1. Germline trimming cut 2 bases from V and 5 bases from J; bases unmatched to any gene: 12. Germline lookup yields CDR1 MNHNY and CDR2 SVGAGI (reference sequence). The CDR3 extends over 17 amino acids. Here the CDR3 reads CASSYRGTGSNVYGYTF. The CDR3 nucleotides read TGTGCCAGCAGTTACAGGGGGACAGGGTCGAATGTTTATGGCTACACCTTC.

The table lists this clonotype with many counts. CDR3 in DNA: TGCAGTGCTAGACTATCTTCGGATACGCAGTATTTT. Encoded protein: CSARLSSDTQYF. This chain uses TRBV20-1 with TRBJ2-3; no firm D call. Per germline, CDR1 DFQATT and CDR2 SNEGSKA (reference sequence). This CDR3 spans 12 amino acids. Trimming removed 2 bases from V and 6 bases from J, with 9 bases in between.

This clonotype was picked up many times. The genes are TRBV12-3 or TRBV12-4 and TRBJ1-2; TRBD1 matches at 11 bases. The V and J ends lost 4 bases and 1 base, in that order; junction bases with no gene match: 8. The CDR3 consists of 17 residues. Here the CDR3 reads CASSSPGQGVINYGYTF. The CDR3 DNA follows: TGTGCCAGCAGTTCACCGGGACAGGGGGTGATTAACTATGGCTACACCTTC.